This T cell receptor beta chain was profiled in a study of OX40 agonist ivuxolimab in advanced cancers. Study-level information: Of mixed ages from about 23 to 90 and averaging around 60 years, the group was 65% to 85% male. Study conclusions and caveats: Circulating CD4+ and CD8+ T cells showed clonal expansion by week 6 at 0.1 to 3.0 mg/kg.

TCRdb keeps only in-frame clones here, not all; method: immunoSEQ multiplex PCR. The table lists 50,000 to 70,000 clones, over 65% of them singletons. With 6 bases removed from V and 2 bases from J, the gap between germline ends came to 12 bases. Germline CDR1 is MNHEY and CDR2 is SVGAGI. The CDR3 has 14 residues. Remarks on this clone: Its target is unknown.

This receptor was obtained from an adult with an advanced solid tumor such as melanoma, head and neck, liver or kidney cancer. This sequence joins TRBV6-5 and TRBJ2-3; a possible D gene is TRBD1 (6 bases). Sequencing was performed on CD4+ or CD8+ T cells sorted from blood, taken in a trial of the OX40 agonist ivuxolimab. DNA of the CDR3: TGTGCCAGCAGCCGGACAGTCCTCACAGATACGCAGTATTTT. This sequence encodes CASSRTVLTDTQYF.